Listed below are T cell receptor beta chains from one sample, sequenced in a study of identifying expanded T cells in peripheral blood. The table came from immunoSEQ multiplex PCR; TCRdb's copy has only in-frame clones and leaves some out. The sample includes 75,000 to 90,000 clones, 84% seen only once; the top ten take around a sixth. The sample comprised blood. Every receptor here comes from a person aged 18 to 75 in good health. Both conserved end residues are part of each CDR3. Fields, in order: CDR3 protein, CDR3 DNA, J gene, D gene, clone size, V gene. The D gene is left open where the match is weak. Clone sizes are given selectively: once, few, many, or a class where the clone is expanded.

CARSSERLGCKNIQYF	TGTGCCAGAAGCAGTGAGCGACTCGGGTGCAAAAACATTCAGTACTTC	TRBJ2-4	NA	NA	TRBV5-3
CASSLPPGQGTSGANVLTF	TGTGCCAGCAGTCTCCCACCGGGACAGGGGACCTCTGGGGCCAACGTCCTGACTTTC	TRBJ2-6	TRBD1	NA	TRBV28
CASSLAGGTNEQFF	TGCGCCAGCAGCCTAGCGGGAGGAACCAATGAGCAGTTCTTC	TRBJ2-1	TRBD2	many	TRBV5-1
CASSAGLGTDTQYF	TGTGCCAGCAGCGCCGGACTAGGCACAGATACGCAGTATTTT	TRBJ2-3	TRBD2	NA	TRBV7-6
CASSGTDSNQPQHF	TGTGCCAGCAGTGGGACGGATAGCAATCAGCCCCAGCATTTT	TRBJ1-5	NA	NA	TRBV9
CSVEPRQGAHGYTF	TGCAGCGTTGAGCCGAGACAGGGGGCTCATGGCTACACCTTC	TRBJ1-2	TRBD1	NA	TRBV29-1
CASSCFLRTGLAKNIQYF	TGTGCCAGCAGCTGTTTCCTTCGGACAGGGCTAGCCAAAAACATTCAGTACTTC	TRBJ2-4	TRBD1	NA	TRBV7-3
CASGGGSYEQYF	TGTGCCAGCGGGGGAGGGTCCTACGAGCAGTACTTC	TRBJ2-7	TRBD2	NA	TRBV6-6
CASSPRGLAGDTYEQYF	TGTGCCAGCTCACCCCGGGGACTAGCGGGAGATACCTACGAGCAGTACTTC	TRBJ2-7	TRBD2	NA	TRBV18
CASSLVVLSDLSNEQFF	TGTGCCAGCAGCTTAGTAGTTTTAAGCGACCTCTCCAATGAGCAGTTCTTC	TRBJ2-1	NA	NA	TRBV7-8
CASSHLGDRGPNQPQHF	TGTGCCAGCAGCCACCTGGGTGACAGGGGGCCAAATCAGCCCCAGCATTTT	TRBJ1-5	NA	NA	TRBV12-1
CASSRGAGANSGNTIYF	TGTGCCAGCTCGAGGGGAGCAGGGGCCAACTCTGGAAACACCATATATTTT	TRBJ1-3	NA	few	TRBV2
CASSPQATLNPGELFF	TGTGCCAGCAGCCCTCAAGCAACCCTTAACCCCGGGGAGCTGTTTTTT	TRBJ2-2	NA	NA	TRBV7-2
CASTLGGGGELFF	TGTGCCAGCACCCTTGGAGGGGGCGGGGAGCTGTTTTTT	TRBJ2-2	NA	NA	TRBV9
CASSDPTSGVNTGELFF	TGTGCCAGCAGCGACCCAACTAGCGGGGTGAACACCGGGGAGCTGTTTTTT	TRBJ2-2	TRBD2	NA	TRBV9
CATSRGTRLEGDTQYF	TGTGCCACCAGCAGAGGAACGAGACTAGAGGGAGATACGCAGTATTTT	TRBJ2-3	NA	NA	TRBV15
CASSPSGRGDEQFF	TGTGCCAGCTCTCCTAGCGGGAGGGGGGATGAGCAGTTCTTC	TRBJ2-1	TRBD2	once	TRBV18
CASSLDGGQQYEQYF	TGTGCCAGCAGCCTAGACGGCGGACAGCAGTACGAGCAGTACTTC	TRBJ2-7	NA	NA	TRBV7-2
CASTRRAFEKLFF	TGTGCCAGCACGAGACGGGCATTCGAAAAACTGTTTTTT	TRBJ1-4	NA	few	TRBV2
CASSFTSYEQYF	TGTGCCAGCAGCTTCACGTCCTACGAGCAGTACTTC	TRBJ2-7	NA	NA	TRBV7-2
CASSLSRYGYTF	TGTGCCAGCAGTTTATCACGCTATGGCTACACCTTC	TRBJ1-2	NA	NA	TRBV28
CASGPIRDRDLYEQYF	TGTGCCAGCGGTCCCATCAGGGACAGGGACCTCTACGAGCAGTACTTC	TRBJ2-7	TRBD1	NA	TRBV28
CASSIGGSYSNQPQHF	TGTGCCAGTAGTATAGGGGGCAGTTATAGCAATCAGCCCCAGCATTTT	TRBJ1-5	NA	once	TRBV19
CASSVQYTYNEQFF	TGTGCCAGTAGTGTACAGTACACCTACAATGAGCAGTTCTTC	TRBJ2-1	NA	few	TRBV19
CATTGSRSYEQYF	TGTGCCACCACAGGCTCCCGTTCCTACGAGCAGTACTTC	TRBJ2-7	NA	NA	TRBV6-5
CASSQATGASYEQYF	TGCGCCAGCAGCCAAGCTACAGGGGCGTCCTACGAGCAGTACTTC	TRBJ2-7	TRBD1	NA	TRBV4-1
CAISVDQTYEQYF	TGTGCCATCAGCGTGGACCAGACCTACGAGCAGTACTTC	TRBJ2-7	NA	NA	TRBV10-3
CASSPNSLGTGRSYEQYF	TGTGCCAGCAGCCCTAACTCTCTCGGAACAGGGCGGTCCTACGAGCAGTACTTC	TRBJ2-7	NA	NA	TRBV28
CASSPVGETQYF	TGTGCCAGCAGCCCGGTTGGAGAGACCCAGTACTTC	TRBJ2-5	NA	once	TRBV27
CASSGQTTDTQYF	TGTGCCAGCAGTGGACAAACCACAGATACGCAGTATTTT	TRBJ2-3	NA	NA	TRBV6-6
CASTARGHGYTF	TGTGCCAGCACCGCCAGAGGGCATGGCTACACCTTC	TRBJ1-2	NA	NA	TRBV6-1